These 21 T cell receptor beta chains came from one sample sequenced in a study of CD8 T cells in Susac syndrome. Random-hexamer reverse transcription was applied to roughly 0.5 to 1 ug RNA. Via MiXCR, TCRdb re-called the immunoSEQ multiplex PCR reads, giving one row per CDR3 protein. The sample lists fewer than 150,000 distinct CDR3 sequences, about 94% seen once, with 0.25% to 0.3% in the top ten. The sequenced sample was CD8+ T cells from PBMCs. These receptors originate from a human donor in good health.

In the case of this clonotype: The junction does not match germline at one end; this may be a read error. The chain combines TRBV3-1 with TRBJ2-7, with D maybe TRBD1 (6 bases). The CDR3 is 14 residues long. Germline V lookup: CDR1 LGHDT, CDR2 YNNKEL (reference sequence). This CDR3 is CASRQGGEAYEQYF. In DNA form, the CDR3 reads TGTGCCAGCCGCCAAGGGGGAGAGGCCTACGAGCAGTACTTC.

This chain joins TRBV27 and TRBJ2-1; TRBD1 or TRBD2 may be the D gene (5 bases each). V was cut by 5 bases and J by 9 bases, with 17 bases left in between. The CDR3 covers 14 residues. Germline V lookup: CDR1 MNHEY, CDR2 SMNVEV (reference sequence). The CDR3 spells CASSGTEDLGEQFF. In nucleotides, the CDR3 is TGTGCCAGCAGTGGGACGGAAGATCTGGGTGAGCAGTTCTTC.

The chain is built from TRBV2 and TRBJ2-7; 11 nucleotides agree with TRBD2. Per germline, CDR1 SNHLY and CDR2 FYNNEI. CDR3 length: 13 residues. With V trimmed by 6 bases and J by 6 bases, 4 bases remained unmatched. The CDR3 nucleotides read TGTGCCAGCAGGGGACTAGCGGTAATCGAGCAGTACTTC. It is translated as CASRGLAVIEQYF.

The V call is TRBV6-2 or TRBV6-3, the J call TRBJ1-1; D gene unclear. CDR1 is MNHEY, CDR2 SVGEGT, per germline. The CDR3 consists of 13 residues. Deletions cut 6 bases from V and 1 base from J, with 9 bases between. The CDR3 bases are TGTGCCAGCAGGGTGCGGGAGAACACTGAAGCTTTCTTT. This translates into CASRVRENTEAFF.

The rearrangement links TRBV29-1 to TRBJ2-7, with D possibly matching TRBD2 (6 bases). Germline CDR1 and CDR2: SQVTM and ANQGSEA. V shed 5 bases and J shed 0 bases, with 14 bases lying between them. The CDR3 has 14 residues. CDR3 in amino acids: CSVSPGGYSYEQYF. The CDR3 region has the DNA TGCAGCGTTTCCCCCGGGGGTTACTCCTACGAGCAGTACTTC.

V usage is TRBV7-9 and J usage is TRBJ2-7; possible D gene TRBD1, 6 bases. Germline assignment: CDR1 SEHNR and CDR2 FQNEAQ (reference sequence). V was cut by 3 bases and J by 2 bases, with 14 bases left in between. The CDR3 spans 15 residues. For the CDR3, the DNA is TGTGCCAGCAGCTTCAGGACAGAGGACACCTACGAGCAGTACTTC. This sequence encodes CASSFRTEDTYEQYF.

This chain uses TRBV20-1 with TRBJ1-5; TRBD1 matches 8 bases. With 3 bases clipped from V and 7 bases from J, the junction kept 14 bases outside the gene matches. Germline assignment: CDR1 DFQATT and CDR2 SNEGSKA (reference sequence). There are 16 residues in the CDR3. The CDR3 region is CSASFPDREIGQPQHF. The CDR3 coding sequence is TGCAGTGCTAGTTTCCCGGACAGGGAGATAGGGCAGCCCCAGCATTTT.

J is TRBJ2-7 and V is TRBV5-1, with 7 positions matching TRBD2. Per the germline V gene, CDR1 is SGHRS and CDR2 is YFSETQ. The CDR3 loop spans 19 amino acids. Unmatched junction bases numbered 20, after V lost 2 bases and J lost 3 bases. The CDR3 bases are TGCGCCAGCAGCTTAGAAAGAAACCCCAGGGCCCGGGAGGACTACGAGCAGTACTTC. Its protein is CASSLERNPRAREDYEQYF. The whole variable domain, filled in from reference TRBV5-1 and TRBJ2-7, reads KAGVTQTPRYLIKTRGQQVTLSCSPISGHRSVSWYQQTPGQGLQFLFEYFSETQRNKGNFPGRFSGRQFSNSRSEMNVSTLELGDSALYLCASSLERNPRAREDYEQYFGPGTRLTVT.

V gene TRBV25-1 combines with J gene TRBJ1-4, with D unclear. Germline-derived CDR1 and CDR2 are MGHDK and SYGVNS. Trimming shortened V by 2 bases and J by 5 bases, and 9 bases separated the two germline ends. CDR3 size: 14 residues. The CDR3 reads CASSEGWRNEKLFF. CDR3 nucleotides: TGTGCCAGCAGTGAAGGGTGGCGGAATGAAAAACTGTTTTTT.

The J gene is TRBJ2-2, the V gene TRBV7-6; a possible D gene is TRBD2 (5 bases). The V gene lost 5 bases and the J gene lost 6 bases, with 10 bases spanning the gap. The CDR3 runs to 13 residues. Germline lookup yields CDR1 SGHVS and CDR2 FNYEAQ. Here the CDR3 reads CASSVLSAGELFF. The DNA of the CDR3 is TGTGCCAGCAGCGTACTTAGCGCCGGGGAGCTGTTTTTT.

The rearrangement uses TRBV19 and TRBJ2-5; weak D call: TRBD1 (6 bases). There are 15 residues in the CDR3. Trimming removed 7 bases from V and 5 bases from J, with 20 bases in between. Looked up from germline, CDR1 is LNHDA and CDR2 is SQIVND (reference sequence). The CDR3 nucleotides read TGTGCCAGTACCCAAAACGGACAGTTCGGCGAGACCCAGTACTTC. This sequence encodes CASTQNGQFGETQYF. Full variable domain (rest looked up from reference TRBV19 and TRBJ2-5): DGGITQSPKYLFRKEGQNVTLSCEQNLNHDAMYWYRQDPGQGLRLIYYSQIVNDFQKGDIAEGYSVSREKKESFPLTVTSAQKNPTAFYLCASTQNGQFGETQYFGPGTRLLVL.

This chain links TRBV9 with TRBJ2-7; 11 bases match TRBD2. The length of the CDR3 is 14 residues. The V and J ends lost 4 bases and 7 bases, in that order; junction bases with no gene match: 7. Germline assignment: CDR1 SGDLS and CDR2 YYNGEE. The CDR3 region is CASSSSGRLDEQYF. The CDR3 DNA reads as TGTGCCAGCAGCTCTAGCGGGAGGTTGGATGAGCAGTACTTC.

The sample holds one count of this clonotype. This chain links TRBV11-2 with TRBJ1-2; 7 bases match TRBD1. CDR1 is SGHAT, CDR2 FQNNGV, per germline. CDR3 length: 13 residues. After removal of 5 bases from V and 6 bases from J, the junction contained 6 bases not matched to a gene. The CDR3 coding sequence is TGTGCCAGCAGCCCCCACACAGGGGATGGCTACACCTTC. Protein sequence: CASSPHTGDGYTF.

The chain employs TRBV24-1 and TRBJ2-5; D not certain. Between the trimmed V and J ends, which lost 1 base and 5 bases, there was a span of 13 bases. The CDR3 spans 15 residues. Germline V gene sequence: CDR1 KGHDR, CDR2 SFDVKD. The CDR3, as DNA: TGTGCCACCAGTGATTTTAGTCAGACTGGGGAGACCCAGTACTTC. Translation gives CATSDFSQTGETQYF.

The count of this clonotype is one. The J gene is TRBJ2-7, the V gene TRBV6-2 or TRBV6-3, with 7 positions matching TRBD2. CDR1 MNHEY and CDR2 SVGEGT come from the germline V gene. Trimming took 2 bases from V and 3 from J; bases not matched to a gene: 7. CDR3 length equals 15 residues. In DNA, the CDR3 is TGTGCCAGCAGTTACGGGGCGGGAGACATCTACGAGCAGTACTTC. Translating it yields CASSYGAGDIYEQYF.

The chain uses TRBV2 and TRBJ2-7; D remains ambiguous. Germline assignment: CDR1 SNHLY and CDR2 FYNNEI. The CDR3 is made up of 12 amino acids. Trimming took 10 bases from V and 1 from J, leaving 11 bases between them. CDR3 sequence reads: CATKGPSYEQYF. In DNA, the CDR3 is TGTGCCACCAAGGGCCCGTCCTACGAGCAGTACTTC.

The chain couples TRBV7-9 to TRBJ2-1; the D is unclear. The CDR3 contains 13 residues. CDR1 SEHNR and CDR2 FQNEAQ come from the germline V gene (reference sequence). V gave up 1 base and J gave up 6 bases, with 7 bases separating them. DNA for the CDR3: TGTGCCAGCAGCTTAGGCGGAACCAATGAGCAGTTCTTC. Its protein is CASSLGGTNEQFF.

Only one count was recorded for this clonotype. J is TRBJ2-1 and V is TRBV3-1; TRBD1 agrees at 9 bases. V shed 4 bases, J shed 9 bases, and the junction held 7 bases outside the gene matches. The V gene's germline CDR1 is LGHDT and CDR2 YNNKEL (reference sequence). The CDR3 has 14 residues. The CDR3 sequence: CASSPSGTGSEQFF. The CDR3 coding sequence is TGTGCCAGCAGCCCCTCCGGGACAGGGAGTGAGCAGTTCTTC.

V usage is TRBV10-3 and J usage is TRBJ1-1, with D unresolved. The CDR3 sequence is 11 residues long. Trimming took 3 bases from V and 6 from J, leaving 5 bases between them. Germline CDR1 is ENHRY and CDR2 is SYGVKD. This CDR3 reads CAISDGPEAFF. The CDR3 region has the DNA TGTGCCATCAGTGACGGGCCTGAAGCTTTCTTT.

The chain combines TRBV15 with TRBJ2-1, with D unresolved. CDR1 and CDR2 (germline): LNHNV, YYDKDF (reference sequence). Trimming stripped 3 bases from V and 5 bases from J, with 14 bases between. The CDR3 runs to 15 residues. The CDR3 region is CATSRAHFRDNEQFF. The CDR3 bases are TGTGCCACCAGCAGGGCCCACTTTCGGGACAATGAGCAGTTCTTC.

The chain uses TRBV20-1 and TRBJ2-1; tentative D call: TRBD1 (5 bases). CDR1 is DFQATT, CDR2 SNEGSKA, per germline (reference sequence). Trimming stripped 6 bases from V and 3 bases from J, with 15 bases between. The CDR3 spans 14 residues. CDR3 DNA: TGCAGTGCAAAAGAAGGACAACACTACAATGAGCAGTTCTTC. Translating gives CSAKEGQHYNEQFF.